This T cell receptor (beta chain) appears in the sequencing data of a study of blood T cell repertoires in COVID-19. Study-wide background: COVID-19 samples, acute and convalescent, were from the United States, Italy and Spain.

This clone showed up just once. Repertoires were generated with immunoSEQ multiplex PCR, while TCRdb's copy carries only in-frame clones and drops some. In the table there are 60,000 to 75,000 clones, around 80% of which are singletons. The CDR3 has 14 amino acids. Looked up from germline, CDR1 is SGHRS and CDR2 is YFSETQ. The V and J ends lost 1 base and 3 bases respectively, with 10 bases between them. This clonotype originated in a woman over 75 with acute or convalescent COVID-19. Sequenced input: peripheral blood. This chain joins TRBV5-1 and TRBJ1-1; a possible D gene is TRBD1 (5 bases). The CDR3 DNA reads TGCGCCAGCAGCTTGTTTCGGGGGGACACTGAAGCTTTCTTT. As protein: CASSLFRGDTEAFF.